This T cell receptor (beta chain) was obtained from a study of cytomegalovirus exposure and HLA in healthy donors. Germline loops: CDR1 MNHEY, CDR2 SVGAGI. The length of the CDR3 is 13 residues. Trimming stripped 5 bases from V and 9 bases from J, with 14 bases between. Primers included in the PCR were 60 Vbeta and 13 Jbeta primers. Profiling relied on immunoSEQ multiplex PCR, and the TCRdb table lists in-frame clones only, not all of them. The sample has about 180,000 clones; 80% to 85% are singletons. This clone occurred once. Its antigen is unknown. Study-wide findings and caveats: The later analysis indicated that the majority of CMV-associated TCR beta chains appeared HLA-restricted. CMV antigen specificity of three CMV-associated chains was confirmed in vitro.

The sequence came from a boy younger than 10 in good health and CMV-seronegative. The specimen was PBMCs. The chain has TRBV6-5 and TRBJ2-1; possibly TRBD1 for D (5 bases). The CDR3 DNA follows: TGTGCCAGCAGTCGAACCTTAAGGGGTGAGCAGTTCTTC. This codes for CASSRTLRGEQFF.